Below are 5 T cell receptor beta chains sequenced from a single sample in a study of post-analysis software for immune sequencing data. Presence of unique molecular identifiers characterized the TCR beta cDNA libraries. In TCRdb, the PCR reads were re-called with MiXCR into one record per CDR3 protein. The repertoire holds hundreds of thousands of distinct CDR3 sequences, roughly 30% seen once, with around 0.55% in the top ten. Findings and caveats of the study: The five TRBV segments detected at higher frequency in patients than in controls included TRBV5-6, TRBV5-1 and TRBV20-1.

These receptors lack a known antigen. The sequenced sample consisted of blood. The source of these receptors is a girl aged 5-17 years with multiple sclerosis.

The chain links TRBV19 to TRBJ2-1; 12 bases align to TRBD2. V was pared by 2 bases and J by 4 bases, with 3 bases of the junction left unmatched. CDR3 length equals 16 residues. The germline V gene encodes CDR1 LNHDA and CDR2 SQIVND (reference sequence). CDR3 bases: TGTGCCAGTAGTATAAAGACTAGCGGGGGATACAATGAGCAGTTCTTC. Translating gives CASSIKTSGGYNEQFF.

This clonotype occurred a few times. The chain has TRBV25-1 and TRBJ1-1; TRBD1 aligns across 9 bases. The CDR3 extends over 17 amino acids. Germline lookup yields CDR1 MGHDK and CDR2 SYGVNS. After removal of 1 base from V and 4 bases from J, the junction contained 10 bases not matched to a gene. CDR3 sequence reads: CASSESPFGTGSTEAFF. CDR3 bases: TGTGCCAGCAGTGAATCCCCCTTTGGGACAGGGAGCACTGAAGCTTTCTTT.

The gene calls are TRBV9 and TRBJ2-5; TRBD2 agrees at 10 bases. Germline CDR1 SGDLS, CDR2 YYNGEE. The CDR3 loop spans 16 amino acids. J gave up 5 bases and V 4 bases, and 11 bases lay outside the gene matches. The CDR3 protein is CASSPRAAGGPETQYF. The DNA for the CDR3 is TGTGCCAGCAGCCCGAGAGCAGCGGGAGGGCCGGAGACCCAGTACTTC.

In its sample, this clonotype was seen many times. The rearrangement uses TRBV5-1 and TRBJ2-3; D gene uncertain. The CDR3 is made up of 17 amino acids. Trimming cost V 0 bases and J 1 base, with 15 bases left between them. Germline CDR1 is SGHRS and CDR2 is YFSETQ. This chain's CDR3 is CASSLEPSPPGTDTQYF. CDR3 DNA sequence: TGCGCCAGCAGCTTGGAGCCGAGTCCCCCTGGCACAGATACGCAGTATTTT.

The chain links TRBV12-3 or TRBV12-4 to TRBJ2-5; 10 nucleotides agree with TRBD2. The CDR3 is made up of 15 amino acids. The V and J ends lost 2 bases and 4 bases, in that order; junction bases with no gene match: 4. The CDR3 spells CASSLYPSGGETQYF. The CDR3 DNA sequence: TGTGCCAGCAGTTTATACCCTAGCGGGGGAGAGACCCAGTACTTC.